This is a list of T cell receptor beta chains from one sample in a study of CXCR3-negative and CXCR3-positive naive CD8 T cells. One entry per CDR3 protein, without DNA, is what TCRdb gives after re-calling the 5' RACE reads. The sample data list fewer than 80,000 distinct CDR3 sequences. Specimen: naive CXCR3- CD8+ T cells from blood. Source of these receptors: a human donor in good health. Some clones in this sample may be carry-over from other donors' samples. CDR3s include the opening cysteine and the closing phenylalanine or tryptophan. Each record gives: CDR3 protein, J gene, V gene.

cdr3_aa: CASSVSPTTGADTQYF; j_call: TRBJ2-3; v_call: TRBV9
cdr3_aa: CASSPRTGRITEAFF; j_call: TRBJ1-1; v_call: TRBV13
cdr3_aa: CASSPTGQGNTEAFF; j_call: TRBJ1-1; v_call: TRBV4-1
cdr3_aa: CSVEGGQTDTQYF; j_call: TRBJ2-3; v_call: TRBV29-1
cdr3_aa: CSVEEEGSGKEQYF; j_call: TRBJ2-7; v_call: TRBV29-1
cdr3_aa: CASSQSYRQAGYEQYF; j_call: TRBJ2-7; v_call: TRBV3-1
cdr3_aa: CASSLDRGRNQPQHF; j_call: TRBJ1-5; v_call: TRBV11-2
cdr3_aa: CSALARYTDTQYF; j_call: TRBJ2-3; v_call: TRBV29-1
cdr3_aa: CASSPGTATDTQYF; j_call: TRBJ2-3; v_call: TRBV4-3
cdr3_aa: CSVSQGAPYEQYF; j_call: TRBJ2-7; v_call: TRBV29-1
cdr3_aa: CASSTRFEAFF; j_call: TRBJ1-1; v_call: TRBV6-5
cdr3_aa: CALYLRPISGFNEQFF; j_call: TRBJ2-1; v_call: TRBV28
cdr3_aa: CASSPPGLVDEQYF; j_call: TRBJ2-7; v_call: TRBV11-3